This T cell receptor (beta chain) comes out of a study of T cells in Graves' hyperthyroidism and ophthalmopathy. Study-level points and caveats: Blood also held most thyroid clonotypes expanded beyond 0.001. The model predicted ophthalmopathy a median approximately six months before onset.

Many counts were recorded for this clonotype. No antigen is known for it. One end of the junction varies from germline; a read error may be responsible. The CDR3 regions of TCR beta were amplified from RNA transcripts. HTBI primers were employed in a first-round RT-PCR of the TCR CDR3. MiXCR, run by TCRdb on the multiplex PCR reads, gives a single entry per CDR3 protein. Of 300,000 to 450,000 distinct CDR3 sequences listed, under 20% are singletons. Fresh peripheral blood, 9.5 to 10 ml of it, supplied the PBMCs. CDR1 SGHTA and CDR2 FQGNSA come from the germline V gene. This CDR3 has 15 amino acids. The chain combines TRBV7-2 with TRBJ2-1; possibly TRBD2 for D (6 bases). This clonotype originated in a man younger than 35 with Graves' ophthalmopathy. The sample was blood. CDR3 DNA: TGTGCCAGCAGGTTAGCTCCTAGCGCGGGGAATGAGCAGTTCTTC. Its protein product is CASRLAPSAGNEQFF.